What follows are 20 T cell receptor beta chains derived from one specimen sequenced in a study of blood T cells in healthy people across ages (dated by TCRdb to the mid-2010s). The library was made by 5' RACE. Sequencing instrument: Illumina HiSeq 2500. The second PCR ran for about 6 to 11 cycles and used a J-beta primer mix along with a sample-barcoded 5' primer. TCRdb reprocessed the public reads (quality trimming at Q25 with fastp, clone calling with MiXCR) and kept in-frame beta chains. Rows merge per CDR3 protein into single entries with the most common DNA and genes. Here the sample has 870,000 or so distinct CDR3 sequences; 29% occur a single time. In total, the top ten clones hold approximately 15% of the sample. Material: blood. These receptors all stem from a woman of 80 years or more in good health.

This clonotype appeared a few times. The gene calls are TRBV5-1 and TRBJ1-1; the match to TRBD1 covers 7 bases. The J segment lost 0 bases and the V segment lost 4 bases, leaving 3 bases of the junction unmatched. The CDR3 is 14 amino acids. Germline V gene sequence: CDR1 SGHRS, CDR2 YFSETQ. The CDR3 sequence: CASSGDSMNTEAFF. The CDR3 DNA reads as TGCGCCAGCAGCGGGGACAGCATGAACACTGAAGCTTTCTTT.

This clonotype was found many times. The V call is TRBV12-3 or TRBV12-4, the J call TRBJ2-5; no clear D gene. The CDR3 has 16 residues. Trimming removed 5 bases at V and 2 bases at J, with 18 bases between. In DNA form, the CDR3 reads TGTGCCAGCAGTACCCTCGCAGGTGGGCTTCAAGAGACCCAGTACTTC. It encodes CASSTLAGGLQETQYF.

A remark on this clonotype: A read error is possible here, since a much larger clone lies one base away. The chain links TRBV25-1 to TRBJ1-2; D might be TRBD1 (5 bases). CDR3 length: 14 amino acids. CDR1 is MGHDK, CDR2 SYGVNS, per germline. Here the CDR3 DNA reads TGTGCCAGCAGTGAAACGGGGGGATTCTATGACTACACCTTC. Its protein product is CASSETGGFYDYTF.

A word on this clonotype: This may be a read error: a much more frequent sequence differs by one nucleotide. The rearrangement uses TRBV20-1 and TRBJ2-5; 11 bases fit TRBD2. Trimming at V came to 5 bases and at J to 11 bases, leaving 19 bases not matched to a gene. CDR3 size: 16 residues. CDR1 and CDR2 (germline): DFQATT, SNEGSKA (reference sequence). The CDR3, as DNA: TGCAGTGCTTATAGACCGGGACTAGCGGACTACAATGAGCAGTACTTC. Residues: CSAYRPGLADYNEQYF.

Worth noting for this clonotype: At one boundary the junction diverges from the germline segment, which might be a read error. The V call is TRBV7-2, the J call TRBJ2-4; D perhaps matches TRBD2 (5 bases). The DNA end is a closer match to TRBJ2-7, so the J assignment may be wrong. This CDR3 is 13 amino acids long. Per germline, CDR1 SGHTA and CDR2 FQGNSA. CDR3 residues: CAGSLASSSEQYF. CDR3 sequence (DNA): TGTGCCGGCAGCTTAGCGTCTAGTAGCGAGCAGTACTTC.

A few counts support this clonotype. This chain joins TRBV11-2 and TRBJ2-3; TRBD1 matches at 10 bases. V was clipped by 3 bases and J by 0 bases; unmatched bases: 15. Per the germline V gene, CDR1 is SGHAT and CDR2 is FQNNGV. The CDR3 loop spans 20 amino acids. CDR3 DNA: TGTGCCAGCAGCTTGGATCTCGTGGAGACAGGGGGCGGGAGCACAGATACGCAGTATTTT. It encodes CASSLDLVETGGGSTDTQYF.

About this clonotype: A single base separates this from a much larger clone, so it may be a read error. The chain combines TRBV4-3 with TRBJ1-4, with TRBD1 as a possible D gene (5 bases). Germline V lookup: CDR1 LGHNA, CDR2 YSLEER. The germline V and J ends were trimmed by 4 bases and 7 bases, with 13 bases remaining between them. The CDR3 has 14 residues. The CDR3: CASSPGRSCEKLFF. The CDR3 bases are TGCGCCAGCAGCCCGGGACGTAGCTGTGAAAAACTGTTTTTT.

This clonotype was recorded many times. The chain couples TRBV20-1 to TRBJ2-7; TRBD1 agrees at 7 bases. J was trimmed by 2 bases and V by 0 bases; bases with no gene match: 13. There are 17 residues in the CDR3. CDR1 is DFQATT, CDR2 SNEGSKA, per germline (reference sequence). In DNA, the CDR3 is TGCAGTGCTAGAGATCTACCGACAGGGAAAACCACCTACGAGCAGTACTTC. It codes for CSARDLPTGKTTYEQYF.

The chain links TRBV6-1 to TRBJ1-4; D might be TRBD1 (5 bases). Looked up from germline, CDR1 is MNHNS and CDR2 is SASEGT. Trimming pared 7 bases from V and 3 bases from J, leaving 18 bases between. The CDR3 covers 16 residues. This CDR3 is CASKLPGTGSNEKLFF. CDR3 nucleotide sequence: TGTGCCAGCAAACTCCCAGGGACGGGGTCTAATGAAAAACTGTTTTTT.

This clonotype was recorded many times. V is TRBV27 and J is TRBJ1-6; D unresolved. CDR3 size: 14 residues. The V end was cut by 4 bases, the J end by 7 bases, with 11 bases between. Germline CDR1 reads MNHEY; CDR2 reads SMNVEV (reference sequence). CDR3 coding DNA: TGTGCCAGCAGTTCCCAACCCAGGAATTCACCCCTCCACTTT. Residues: CASSSQPRNSPLHF.

This clonotype was counted ten times or more. This chain links TRBV3-1 with TRBJ2-6; maybe TRBD1 (6 bases). Per germline, CDR1 LGHDT and CDR2 YNNKEL (reference sequence). The CDR3 is 16 residues long. V gave up 4 bases and J gave up 0 bases, with 10 bases separating them. The CDR3 is CASSPTGRSGANVLTF. The DNA of the CDR3 is TGTGCCAGCAGCCCTACAGGGCGCTCTGGGGCCAACGTCCTGACTTTC.

This clonotype was found many times. The rearrangement joins TRBV4-3 to TRBJ2-1; D may correspond to TRBD1 or TRBD2 (5 bases each). Trimming shortened V by 0 bases and J by 0 bases, and 12 bases separated the two germline ends. CDR3 length: 17 residues. Germline V lookup: CDR1 LGHNA, CDR2 YSLEER. CDR3 region: CASSQDSGLSSYNEQFF. The CDR3 bases are TGCGCCAGCAGCCAAGATTCGGGGCTGAGCTCCTACAATGAGCAGTTCTTC.

A note on this clonotype: An end of the junction differs from the germline gene, which may be a read error. The chain employs TRBV10-3 and TRBJ2-1; 11 nucleotides align to TRBD2. The CDR3 consists of 15 residues. Germline loops: CDR1 ENHRY, CDR2 SYGVKD. This CDR3 reads CAISEWTSGSNKQFF. The CDR3 DNA reads TGTGCCATCAGTGAGTGGACTAGCGGGTCCAATAAGCAGTTCTTC.

Turning to this clonotype: A read error may explain this, as a much larger clone is one base away. The genes are TRBV2 and TRBJ2-3; D is undetermined. CDR1 is SNHLY and CDR2 is FYNNEI in the germline V gene. This CDR3 contains 12 residues. The CDR3: CAGSGGGDTQYF. CDR3 DNA sequence: TGTGCCGGCAGTGGTGGTGGCGATACGCAGTATTTT.

This clonotype appeared a few times. This rearrangement joins TRBV30 to TRBJ1-6; 8 nucleotides agree with TRBD1. Losses at the gene ends were 0 bases for V and 4 bases for J; bases not matched to a gene: 8. This CDR3 is 17 amino acids long. CDR1 is GTSNPN, CDR2 SVGIG, per germline (reference sequence). CDR3 region: CAWSVSRTGWYNSPLHF. CDR3 DNA sequence: TGTGCCTGGAGTGTATCTAGGACAGGGTGGTATAATTCACCCCTCCACTTT.

This clonotype was counted many times. The gene calls are TRBV7-2 and TRBJ1-2, with D possibly being TRBD1 (6 bases). This CDR3 has 16 residues. Trimming removed 5 bases at V and 5 bases at J, with 21 bases between. Per germline, CDR1 SGHTA and CDR2 FQGNSA. The CDR3 region is CASSRNGVSGAYGYTF. DNA for the CDR3: TGTGCCAGCAGCCGAAATGGAGTGTCAGGGGCATATGGCTACACCTTC.

The genes are TRBV5-5 and TRBJ1-5, with D unresolved. The CDR3 is 16 amino acids. V was cut by 0 bases and J by 2 bases, with 12 bases left in between. Per germline, CDR1 SGHKS and CDR2 YYEKEE (reference sequence). The CDR3 DNA follows: TGTGCCAGCAGCTTGGCAACGGTAGGAGGCAATCAGCCCCAGCATTTT. Its protein is CASSLATVGGNQPQHF.

This clonotype was counted ten times or more. The chain couples TRBV7-2 to TRBJ2-7; the D gene is possibly TRBD1 (5 bases). The CDR3 covers 14 residues. V lost 0 bases to trimming and J lost 4 bases, with 10 bases between them. Germline V gene lookup returns CDR1 SGHTA and CDR2 FQGNSA. CDR3 DNA sequence: TGTGCCAGCAGCTTAGCTACCAGGGCTTACGAGCAGTACTTC. Its translation: CASSLATRAYEQYF.

As concerns this clonotype: One end of the junction fails to match germline, which may point to a read error. The chain links TRBV25-1 to TRBJ2-5; 9 bases fit TRBD2. The CDR3 extends over 15 amino acids. The germline V gene has CDR1 MGHDK and CDR2 SYGVNS. The CDR3 DNA reads TGTGCCAGCAGTGAACGGCGGGGGGGCAGGGAGACCCTGTACTTC. Translating it yields CASSERRGGRETLYF.

The table lists this clonotype with many counts. V usage is TRBV7-9 and J usage is TRBJ2-1; D remains unclear. Germline V lookup: CDR1 SEHNR, CDR2 FQNEAQ (reference sequence). This CDR3 comprises 13 residues. V shed 6 bases and J shed 4 bases, with 10 bases lying between them. The CDR3 DNA sequence: TGTGCCAGCAGTTATGACGCATACAATGAGCAGTTCTTC. Its translation is CASSYDAYNEQFF.